This entry lists 21 T cell receptor beta chains sequenced from one sample in a study of blood T cell repertoires in COVID-19. The repertoire was sequenced with immunoSEQ multiplex PCR; TCRdb's copy has only in-frame clones and lacks some. The repertoire includes about 260,000 clones, 86% of them detected once, and under 2% sits in the top ten. The source material was peripheral blood. Receptors were obtained from a man in his thirties or forties with active or convalescent COVID-19.

The genes are TRBV2 and TRBJ1-1, with D possibly matching TRBD1 (5 bases). The CDR3 spans 12 residues. The V and J ends lost 9 bases and 4 bases respectively, with 12 bases between them. CDR1 is SNHLY and CDR2 is FYNNEI in the germline V gene. The CDR3 is CARQGMGTEAFF. The DNA of the CDR3 is TGTGCCAGGCAGGGAATGGGCACTGAAGCTTTCTTT.

This clone appeared a few times. The V call is TRBV24-1, the J call TRBJ1-2; TRBD1 agrees at 7 bases. V lost 6 bases, J lost 5 bases, and 20 bases stayed unmatched. Looked up from germline, CDR1 is KGHDR and CDR2 is SFDVKD. CDR3 length equals 18 residues. The CDR3 reads CATSFRLIRGQNQYGYTF. The CDR3 nucleotides read TGTGCCACCAGTTTTCGGTTAATTAGGGGGCAGAATCAATATGGCTACACCTTC.

This rearrangement joins TRBV30 to TRBJ1-4, with a weak D call TRBD1 (6 bases). This CDR3 has 14 residues. V shed 0 bases and J shed 6 bases, with 11 bases lying between them. Germline CDR1 and CDR2: GTSNPN and SVGIG (reference sequence). In DNA, the CDR3 is TGTGCCTGGAGTGTAGGGGGGGCCCATGAAAAACTGTTTTTT. Encoded protein: CAWSVGGAHEKLFF.

This chain uses TRBV10-1 with TRBJ1-1; D possibly corresponds to TRBD1 (6 bases). The CDR3 has 15 amino acids. Between the trimmed V and J ends, which lost 3 bases and 0 bases, there was a span of 11 bases. The germline CDR1 and CDR2 sequences are WNHNN and SYGVQD (reference sequence). DNA for the CDR3: TGCGCCAGCAGTGACGCAGGGGAAGTGAACACTGAAGCTTTCTTT. Translated, it gives CASSDAGEVNTEAFF.

The V gene is TRBV5-5, the J gene TRBJ1-2, with D possibly being TRBD1 (5 bases). Deletions cut 5 bases from V and 3 bases from J, with 14 bases between. The CDR3 length is 14 residues. Per germline, CDR1 SGHKS and CDR2 YYEKEE (reference sequence). The CDR3 protein is CASRGVWNHYGYTF. CDR3 DNA sequence: TGTGCCAGCAGAGGGGTCTGGAATCACTATGGCTACACCTTC.

This rearrangement joins TRBV5-1 to TRBJ2-5; D is ambiguous. Germline V lookup: CDR1 SGHRS, CDR2 YFSETQ. This CDR3 has 13 residues. Trimming cost V 0 bases and J 3 bases, with 6 bases left between them. The CDR3 sequence is CASSLGFEETQYF. DNA of the CDR3: TGCGCCAGCAGCTTGGGTTTCGAAGAGACCCAGTACTTC. Full variable domain (remainder filled in from reference TRBV5-1 and TRBJ2-5): KAGVTQTPRYLIKTRGQQVTLSCSPISGHRSVSWYQQTPGQGLQFLFEYFSETQRNKGNFPGRFSGRQFSNSRSEMNVSTLELGDSALYLCASSLGFEETQYFGPGTRLLVL.

The V and J genes are TRBV10-3 and TRBJ1-1, with no clear D. The V gene's germline CDR1 is ENHRY and CDR2 SYGVKD. The V end lost 11 bases, the J end lost 4 bases, and 14 bases lay between the germline ends. The CDR3 loop spans 12 amino acids. The CDR3 loop is CAHGPSSTEAFF. The CDR3, as DNA: TGTGCCCATGGCCCGTCGTCCACTGAAGCTTTCTTT.

The chain has TRBV7-9 and TRBJ1-1, with D perhaps TRBD1 (5 bases). The CDR3 spans 15 residues. The V gene lost 5 bases and the J gene lost 4 bases, with 17 bases spanning the gap. Germline-derived CDR1 and CDR2 are SEHNR and FQNEAQ (reference sequence). Written as DNA, the CDR3 is TGTGCCAGCAGCAACCAAGGCAGGGTGGGCACTGAAGCTTTCTTT. Translated: CASSNQGRVGTEAFF.

About this clone itself: The germline gene is not matched at one end of the junction; a read error may be the cause. The CDR3 DNA sequence: TGTGCCAGCAGCCAAGGGAACCAAGGACTCCGTTTT. Residues: CASSQGNQGLRF. The rearrangement joins TRBV3-1 (or the pseudogene TRBV3-2) to TRBJ2-3; tentative D call: TRBD2 (5 bases). From germline, CDR1 is LGHDT and CDR2 YNNKEL (reference sequence). The CDR3 runs 12 residues.

The V call is TRBV3-1 (or the pseudogene TRBV3-2), the J call TRBJ2-5; D is uncertain. V lost 1 base, J lost 5 bases, and 17 bases lay in between. Germline V gene lookup returns CDR1 LGHDT and CDR2 YNNKEL (reference sequence). The CDR3 length is 16 residues. The CDR3 sequence: CASSQGTHGFRETQYF. CDR3 nucleotide sequence: TGTGCCAGCAGCCAAGGTACCCACGGGTTTAGGGAGACCCAGTACTTC.

This clone was counted once. The rearrangement links TRBV19 to TRBJ2-1, with 8 bases matching TRBD2. The V gene end was trimmed by 3 bases and the J gene end by 9 bases; junction bases not matched to a gene: 4. This CDR3 comprises 13 residues. In germline, CDR1 is LNHDA, CDR2 SQIVND (reference sequence). In DNA form, the CDR3 reads TGTGCCAGTAGTATGACGGGGGGGTTTGAGCAGTTCTTC. Translated, it gives CASSMTGGFEQFF.

V usage is TRBV9 and J usage is TRBJ1-1; D possibly corresponds to TRBD1 (5 bases). The CDR3 loop spans 17 amino acids. V lost 5 bases to trimming and J lost 1 base, with 21 bases between them. CDR1 and CDR2 (germline): SGDLS, YYNGEE. This chain's CDR3 is CASSPWGDPGQNTEAFF. The DNA for the CDR3 is TGTGCCAGCAGTCCCTGGGGGGACCCAGGGCAGAACACTGAAGCTTTCTTT.

The chain recombines TRBV12-3 or TRBV12-4 with TRBJ2-4, with D hard to call. The CDR3 consists of 11 residues. The V and J ends lost 3 bases and 6 bases respectively, with 3 bases between them. Written as DNA, the CDR3 is TGTGCCAGCAGTTTGAGAAACATTCAGTACTTC. Its protein is CASSLRNIQYF.

This sequence joins TRBV3-1 (or the pseudogene TRBV3-2) and TRBJ2-3; D is ambiguous. The V gene lost 6 bases and the J gene lost 2 bases, with 9 bases spanning the gap. The germline gives CDR1 LGHDT, CDR2 YNNKEL (reference sequence). This CDR3 has 13 residues. The chain's CDR3 is CASRPRYTDTQYF. The CDR3 nucleotides read TGTGCCAGCAGACCTCGCTACACAGATACGCAGTATTTT.

J is TRBJ1-2 and V is TRBV7-9; D possibly corresponds to TRBD1 (5 bases). The ends were cut back, 3 bases at V and 7 bases at J, with 9 bases in the middle. This CDR3 comprises 12 residues. CDR1 and CDR2 from the germline V gene are SEHNR and FQNEAQ (reference sequence). CDR3 coding DNA: TGTGCCAGCAGCTTCCCGGGACTTGGCTACACCTTC. The encoded protein is CASSFPGLGYTF.

The rearrangement joins TRBV10-3 to TRBJ2-1; 14 bases agree with TRBD2. The CDR3 has 14 amino acids. Germline V CDR1 and CDR2: ENHRY, SYGVKD. Losses at the gene ends were 9 bases for V and 8 bases for J; bases not matched to a gene: 6. This chain's CDR3 is CAMGTSGGNDEQFF. CDR3 DNA sequence: TGTGCCATGGGGACTAGCGGGGGTAACGATGAGCAGTTCTTC.

The chain couples TRBV7-2 to TRBJ1-5; 11 bases are shared with TRBD1. CDR1 is SGHTA, CDR2 FQGNSA, per germline. Germline trimming cut 1 base from V and 7 bases from J; bases unmatched to any gene: 6. The CDR3 is 16 amino acids. The CDR3 DNA reads as TGTGCCAGCAGCTTAGGGGGACAGGGGGAGATGCAGCCCCAGCATTTT. Translated, it gives CASSLGGQGEMQPQHF. The whole variable domain, filled in from reference TRBV7-2 and TRBJ1-5, reads GAGVSQSPSNKVTEKGKDVELRCDPISGHTALYWYRQSLGQGLEFLIYFQGNSAPDKSGLPSDRFSAERTGGSVSTLTIQRTQQEDSAVYLCASSLGGQGEMQPQHFGDGTRLSIL.

The gene calls are TRBV19 and TRBJ2-1; 13 bases are shared with TRBD2. Germline lookup yields CDR1 LNHDA and CDR2 SQIVND (reference sequence). J gave up 1 base and V 5 bases, and 11 bases lay outside the gene matches. The CDR3 contains 19 residues. In nucleotides, the CDR3 is TGTGCCAGTAGTCCCAGTAGACTAGCGGGGGGCCGGTCCTACAATGAGCAGTTCTTC. It is translated as CASSPSRLAGGRSYNEQFF.

This sequence joins TRBV2 and TRBJ2-7; the match to TRBD2 covers 9 bases. Unmatched junction bases numbered 10, after V lost 5 bases and J lost 2 bases. Germline V lookup: CDR1 SNHLY, CDR2 FYNNEI. CDR3 length equals 16 residues. This CDR3 is CASSPGGAGGPYEQYF. In nucleotides, the CDR3 is TGTGCCAGCAGTCCTGGAGGAGCGGGGGGCCCCTACGAGCAGTACTTC.

This clone has just one count. This chain connects TRBV9 to TRBJ1-1, with TRBD1 as a possible D gene (5 bases). This CDR3 region has 15 residues. CDR1 is SGDLS and CDR2 is YYNGEE in the germline V gene. V was cut by 2 bases and J by 0 bases, with 11 bases left in between. This chain's CDR3 is CASSVLDSMNTEAFF. The CDR3 region has the DNA TGTGCCAGCAGCGTCCTAGACAGCATGAACACTGAAGCTTTCTTT.

The chain has TRBV6-5 and TRBJ1-1, with D uncertain. V gave up 4 bases and J gave up 7 bases, with 7 bases separating them. Germline CDR1 MNHEY, CDR2 SVGAGI. CDR3 length: 11 residues. The DNA of the CDR3 is TGTGCCAGCAGTTCCCACATTGAAGCTTTCTTT. The encoded protein is CASSSHIEAFF.